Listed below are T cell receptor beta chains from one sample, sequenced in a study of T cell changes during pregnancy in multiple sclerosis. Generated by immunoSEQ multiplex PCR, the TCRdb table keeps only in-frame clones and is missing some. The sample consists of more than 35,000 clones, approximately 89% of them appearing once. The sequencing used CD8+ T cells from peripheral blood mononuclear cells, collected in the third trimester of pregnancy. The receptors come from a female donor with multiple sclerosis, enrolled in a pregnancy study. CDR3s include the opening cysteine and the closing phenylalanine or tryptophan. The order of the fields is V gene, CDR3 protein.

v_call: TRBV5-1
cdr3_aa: CASRKETGMSYEQYF

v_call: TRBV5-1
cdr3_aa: CASSSDRGWSYNEQFF

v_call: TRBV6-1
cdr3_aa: CASSERTSGSETQYF

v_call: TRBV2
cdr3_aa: CASSEFGQQPQHF

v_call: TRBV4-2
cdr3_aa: CASSQDGSVGQGVFRYGYTF

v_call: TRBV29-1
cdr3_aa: CSVEWASGANVLTF

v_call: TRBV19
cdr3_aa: CASSIDGTVSTDTQYF

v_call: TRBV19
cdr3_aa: CASSPQAGTPTDTQYF

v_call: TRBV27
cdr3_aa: CASSFGQGPYEQYF

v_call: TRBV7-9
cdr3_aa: CASSPLGDIPPYEQYF

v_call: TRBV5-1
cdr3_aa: CASSWTGGSYEQYF

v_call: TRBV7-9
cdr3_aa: CASSRDGEVYEQYF

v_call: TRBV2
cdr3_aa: CASKSAGGNTDTQYF

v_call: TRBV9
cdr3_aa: CASSPGVAGASYEQYF

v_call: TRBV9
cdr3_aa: CASSPWSSGVETQYF

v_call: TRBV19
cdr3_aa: CASSDRVYSNQPQHF

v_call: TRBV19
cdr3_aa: CASRGSSGSVSGELFF

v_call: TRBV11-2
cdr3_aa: CASSFGVGSYEQYF

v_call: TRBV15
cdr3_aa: CATSGSGGRWTDTQYF

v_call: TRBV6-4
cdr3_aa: CASSENREGTEAFF

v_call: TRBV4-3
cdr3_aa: CASSQDSFSYNEQFF

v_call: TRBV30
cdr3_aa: CAWTPPQLNTEAFF

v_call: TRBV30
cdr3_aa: CAWSVGQGVGNTIYF